A selection of T cell receptor beta chains follows, all from one sample in a study of beta chain features in type 1 diabetes. The protocol was immunoSEQ multiplex PCR, while the TCRdb copy is restricted to in-frame clones and leaves out a portion. Of around 280,000 clones listed, approximately 15% are singletons. The source material was naive CD4+ T cells from blood. The receptors originated from a man aged 18 to 35 with type 1 diabetes. CDR3s include the opening cysteine and the closing phenylalanine or tryptophan. The order of the fields is V gene, J gene, clone size, D gene, CDR3 DNA, CDR3 protein. The D gene is left open where the match is weak. Size values are once, few and many counts, or a class for expanded clones, and some rows have none.

V gene: TRBV9; J gene: TRBJ2-2; clone size: few; D gene: TRBD2; CDR3 DNA: TGTGCCAGCAGCGTAGGAGTAGCGGGAGGCACCGGGGAGCTGTTTTTT; CDR3 protein: CASSVGVAGGTGELFF
V gene: TRBV27; J gene: TRBJ2-7; clone size: NA; D gene: NA; CDR3 DNA: TGTGCCAGCAGTCTAACCTCTATTGACGAGCAGTACTTC; CDR3 protein: CASSLTSIDEQYF
V gene: TRBV9; J gene: TRBJ2-3; clone size: NA; D gene: NA; CDR3 DNA: TGTGCCAGCACCTACCGGGACTCCAGAACAGATACGCAGTATTTT; CDR3 protein: CASTYRDSRTDTQYF
V gene: TRBV19; J gene: TRBJ1-5; clone size: few; D gene: TRBD1; CDR3 DNA: TGTGCCAGTAGTATCCTGGGACAGGGGTCTCCGCCCCAGCATTTT; CDR3 protein: CASSILGQGSPPQHF
V gene: TRBV30; J gene: TRBJ1-4; clone size: few; D gene: NA; CDR3 DNA: TGTGCCTGGAGTCCGTGGGCAGGGGCCCCTAATGAAAAACTGTTTTTT; CDR3 protein: CAWSPWAGAPNEKLFF
V gene: TRBV15; J gene: TRBJ2-7; clone size: few; D gene: TRBD1; CDR3 DNA: TGTGCCACCAGCAGGTGGACAGGGGGCTACGAGCAGTACTTC; CDR3 protein: CATSRWTGGYEQYF
V gene: TRBV30; J gene: TRBJ1-6; clone size: few; D gene: NA; CDR3 DNA: TGTGCGAGCAGGACGGGGGGCTCACCCCTCCACTTT; CDR3 protein: CASRTGGSPLHF
V gene: TRBV10-3; J gene: TRBJ1-2; clone size: NA; D gene: NA; CDR3 DNA: TGTGCCATCAGTGAGCAGGGGAACGGCTACACCTTC; CDR3 protein: CAISEQGNGYTF
V gene: TRBV4-3; J gene: TRBJ1-1; clone size: few; D gene: NA; CDR3 DNA: TGCGCCAGCAGCCAAGTTGGCAGGGTAAGGAACACTGAAGCTTTCTTT; CDR3 protein: CASSQVGRVRNTEAFF
V gene: TRBV5-1; J gene: TRBJ2-3; clone size: few; D gene: NA; CDR3 DNA: TGCGCCAGCAGCTTGCAGCGGAGCACAGATACGCAGTATTTT; CDR3 protein: CASSLQRSTDTQYF
V gene: TRBV28; J gene: TRBJ1-5; clone size: few; D gene: NA; CDR3 DNA: TGTGCCAGCAGGGCCGACAATCAGCCCCAGCATTTT; CDR3 protein: CASRADNQPQHF